This record covers a single TCR beta chain. Its antigen is unknown. Base-call qualities are not available, and no considerably larger clone is one nucleotide away. This sample is part of a study of blood T cell repertoires in COVID-19 (dated by TCRdb to about 2020). About the study as a whole: Collaborator samples came from the United States, Italy and Spain and covered acute and convalescent phases of COVID-19. A de-identified subject ID, COVID-19 status, age in years and sex were almost always included in the sample metadata. Subjects who had been exposed to COVID-19, were actively infected with it, or had recovered from it provided the deeply sampled blood TCRbeta repertoires that made up the dataset. Where available, HLA class I and class II types were taken from metadata supplied by the sample provider and were not determined by assay-based typing. A freely available public database, intended as a resource for researchers studying the immune response to SARS-CoV-2, is where the repertoires were released. The material from the prospective study consisted of cDNA or gDNA derived from T cells, B-cell-depleted T cells, or PBMCs. The samples were drawn from the first 160 participants of the ongoing ImmuneRACE study and from about 1,200 subjects provided by 6 global collaborators. Results the study describes overall, beyond this receptor: The quantity of clinical and demographic metadata differed by source and by participant and was supplied without curation.

Whole blood was collected in K2EDTA tubes by collaborating institutions according to the institutions' own protocols. Collaborator samples were shipped for TCRbeta analysis as frozen whole blood, isolated PBMCs, or DNA extracted from either sample type. The CDR3, from cysteine to phenylalanine, totals 16 residues. The DNA shown is the 48-base CDR3, in frame from base 1. V sheds 8 bases and J sheds 0 bases, leaving 17 bases between their ends. For CDR1 and CDR2, the germline V gene (reference sequence) lists PRHDT and FYEKMQ. TCRbeta CDR3 regions were amplified from genomic DNA using the immunoSEQ Assay, a bias-controlled multiplex PCR. The paper's processing steps were these. Within the assay, amplification of reference gene primers was used to estimate how many nucleated cells each sample contained. To quantify the absolute abundance of each unique TCRbeta CDR3 rearrangement, sequence reads were collapsed and filtered. For each sample, productive Simpson clonality was calculated as the square root of Simpson's diversity index over productive rearrangements. The source is immuneACCESS, and TCRdb retained only in-frame sequences with V and J called. Part of the clones is not carried over; for the studies checked, unresolved V genes explain less than half of this, and the remainder is unexplained. That table furnishes V, J and clone size, whereas the DNA furnished D and trimming. Here the sample has some 82,000 clones; about 86% occur a single time. The ten largest clones capture roughly 40% of the sample.

The sequence was obtained from a man aged 80 or over with acute or convalescent COVID-19. The material sequenced was peripheral blood. Recombination connected TRBV13 to TRBJ2-1; 6 matching bases give a weak D call of TRBD2. DNA sequence: TGTGCCAGCGGGAGACTAGGGTCTGGCTCCTACAATGAGCAGTTCTTC. This yields the protein CASGRLGSGSYNEQFF.